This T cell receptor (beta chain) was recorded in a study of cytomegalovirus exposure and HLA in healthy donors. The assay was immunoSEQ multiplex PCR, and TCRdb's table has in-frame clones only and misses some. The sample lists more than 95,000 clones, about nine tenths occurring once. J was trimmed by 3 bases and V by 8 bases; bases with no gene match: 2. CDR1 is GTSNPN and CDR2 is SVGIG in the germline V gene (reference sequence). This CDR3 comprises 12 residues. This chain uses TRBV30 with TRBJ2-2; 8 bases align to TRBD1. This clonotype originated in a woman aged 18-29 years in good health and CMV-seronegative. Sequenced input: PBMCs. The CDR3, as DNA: TGTGCCGCGGGACAGGACACCGGGGAGCTGTTTTTT. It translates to CAAGQDTGELFF.